The rows below give T cell receptor beta chains drawn from one sample of a study of blood T cell repertoires in COVID-19. TCRdb's table, derived via immunoSEQ multiplex PCR, lists solely in-frame clones and lacks some. The sample records over 120,000 clones, 75% to 80% being singletons. Sequenced sample: PBMCs or T cells enriched from blood (not recorded which). These receptors were obtained from a woman between 45 and 60 years old who had recovered from COVID-19. Both conserved end residues are part of each CDR3. A D gene is named only where the DNA matches it firmly. Clone size is stated in some rows and not others, as once, few, many or a class when expanded.

V gene	D gene	clone size	CDR3 length	J gene	CDR3 protein	CDR3 DNA
TRBV30	-	-	13	TRBJ2-7	CAWSGMASYEQYF	TGTGCCTGGAGTGGAATGGCTTCCTACGAGCAGTACTTC
TRBV5-1	TRBD2	-	17	TRBJ2-1	CASSRRLAGDNHNEQFF	TGCGCCAGCAGCAGGAGACTAGCGGGGGACAACCACAATGAGCAGTTCTTC
TRBV10-3	TRBD2	few	15	TRBJ2-3	CAISVGLEVTDTQYF	TGTGCCATCAGTGTGGGACTAGAGGTCACAGATACGCAGTATTTT
TRBV10-3	TRBD2	-	14	TRBJ2-7	CAISDLAGGYEQYF	TGTGCCATCAGTGATCTAGCGGGAGGCTACGAGCAGTACTTC
TRBV30	-	-	11	TRBJ2-7	CAWSRGGWKYF	TGTGCCTGGAGCCGCGGAGGGTGGAAGTACTTC
TRBV4-1	-	few	14	TRBJ2-1	CASSQLPGLPGKFF	TGCGCCAGCAGCCAATTACCGGGACTGCCTGGGAAGTTCTTC
TRBV2	-	-	14	TRBJ1-5	CASSEIDRYQPQHF	TGTGCCAGCAGCGAAATAGACAGGTATCAGCCCCAGCATTTT
TRBV15	-	-	15	TRBJ1-1	CATSREGLPNTEAFF	TGTGCCACCAGCAGAGAGGGACTTCCGAACACTGAAGCTTTCTTT
TRBV9	-	-	13	TRBJ2-3	CASSAQGADTQYF	TGTGCCAGCAGTGCTCAGGGTGCAGATACGCAGTATTTT
TRBV12-5	TRBD1	-	16	TRBJ1-1	CASAPGVGGDNTEAFF	TGTGCTAGTGCCCCGGGGGTAGGGGGCGATAACACTGAAGCTTTCTTT
TRBV10-2	TRBD1	-	12	TRBJ2-7	CASRDRAAEQYF	TGCGCCAGTAGGGACAGGGCGGCCGAGCAGTACTTC
TRBV30	TRBD1	-	12	TRBJ2-3	CAWRTGVDTQYF	TGTGCCTGGAGGACAGGGGTAGATACGCAGTATTTT